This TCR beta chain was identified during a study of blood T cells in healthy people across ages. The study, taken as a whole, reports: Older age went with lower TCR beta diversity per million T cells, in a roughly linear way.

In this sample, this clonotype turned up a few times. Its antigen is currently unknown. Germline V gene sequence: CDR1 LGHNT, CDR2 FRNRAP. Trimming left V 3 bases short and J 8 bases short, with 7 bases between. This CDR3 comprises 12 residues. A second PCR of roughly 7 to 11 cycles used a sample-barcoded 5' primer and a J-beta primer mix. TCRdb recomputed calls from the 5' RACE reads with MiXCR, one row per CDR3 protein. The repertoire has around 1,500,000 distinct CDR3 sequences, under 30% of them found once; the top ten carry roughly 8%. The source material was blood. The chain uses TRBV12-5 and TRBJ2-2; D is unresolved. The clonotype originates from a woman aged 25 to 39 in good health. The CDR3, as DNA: TGTGCTAGTGGTTTAGGTACAGGGGAGCTGTTTTTT. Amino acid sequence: CASGLGTGELFF.